This T cell receptor beta chain was recovered during a study of blood T cell repertoires in COVID-19. Study at large: Specimens from acute and convalescent COVID-19 originated in the United States, Italy and Spain. From T cells, B-cell-depleted T cells, or PBMCs came the material, which was cDNA or gDNA.

Those enrolled in Seattle joined during active infection and were followed longitudinally afterward. The repertoire was sequenced with immunoSEQ multiplex PCR; TCRdb's copy has only in-frame clones and lacks some. The repertoire holds 150,000 or so clones, with roughly 81% as singletons. The CDR3 sequence is 19 residues long. V lost 1 base and J 1 base, leaving 22 bases between the germline ends. Germline V CDR1 and CDR2: LGHDT, YNNKEL (reference sequence). The rearrangement uses TRBV3-1 (or the pseudogene TRBV3-2) and TRBJ2-5; maybe TRBD1 (5 bases). The specimen was peripheral blood. The TCR was taken from a woman aged 50 to 60 with COVID-19, enrolled during active disease. The CDR3 region is CASSQGLAGCSSRQETQYF. CDR3 sequence (DNA): TGTGCCAGCAGCCAAGGGTTGGCAGGGTGTTCGTCGCGCCAAGAGACCCAGTACTTC.